This T cell receptor (beta chain) was profiled in a study of OX40 agonist ivuxolimab in advanced cancers. Trimming shortened V by 0 bases and J by 0 bases, and 8 bases separated the two germline ends. The CDR3 spans 16 residues. The germline gives CDR1 SGHDN, CDR2 FVKESK. The table came from immunoSEQ multiplex PCR; TCRdb's copy has only in-frame clones and leaves some out. The sample shows around 76,000 clones, around four fifths of them seen only once. The V and J genes are TRBV14 and TRBJ2-2; no clear D. The sample was CD4+ or CD8+ T cells sorted from blood, taken in a trial of the OX40 agonist ivuxolimab. The origin of this receptor is an adult with an advanced solid tumor such as melanoma, head and neck, liver or kidney cancer. For the CDR3, the DNA is TGTGCCAGCAGCCAAGACGCTCCCGCGAACACCGGGGAGCTGTTTTTT. Its protein is CASSQDAPANTGELFF.